This note documents a single T cell receptor beta chain sequence. Its antigen is unidentified. The data are from a study of siplizumab effects on memory and regulatory T cells. Per sample, the assay covered about 9.5 x 10^4 TCR templates. The repertoire was sequenced with immunoSEQ multiplex PCR; TCRdb's copy has only in-frame clones and lacks some. This sample has more than 60,000 clones, with around 96% found just once. This CDR3 is 12 amino acids long. Germline V gene data show CDR1 as MDHEN and CDR2 as SYDVKM. Whole-study results and caveats: A minor share of alloreactive clones matched unstimulated subsets. The study did not confirm that proliferating Tregs from siplizumab cultures were suppressive. Naive or memory phenotype was unassignable for roughly 75-96% of proliferating CD4+ or CD8+ clones.

Sample: naive CD8+ T cells sorted from blood. V is TRBV28 and J is TRBJ2-5; D call uncertain. The end of the DNA fits TRBJ2-7 better, so the J call may be wrong. This clonotype was obtained from a human donor in good health. CDR3 sequence reads: CASSQQIYEQYF. CDR3 coding DNA: TGTGCCAGCAGTCAACAAATCTACGAGCAGTACTTC.